This record concerns one T cell receptor (beta chain) sequence. This record belongs to a study of early stage breast cancer tumors. At the level of the study: Each sample averaged roughly 10-fold read coverage.

Only in-frame clones appear in the TCRdb table, and some are missing; sequencing was by immunoSEQ multiplex PCR. The sample includes some 36,000 clones, 70% to 80% seen only once; the top ten take less than 7.5%. Germline assignment: CDR1 MDHEN and CDR2 SYDVKM. The CDR3 consists of 17 residues. J gave up 6 bases and V 3 bases, and 14 bases lay outside the gene matches. The J gene is TRBJ1-1, the V gene TRBV28, with TRBD1 matching over 9 bases. The sequence was collected from a person in their 60s with breast cancer. Sequences were obtained from blood. This CDR3 is CASSFRQGVGSNSEAFF. The CDR3 nucleotides are TGTGCCAGCAGTTTCCGACAGGGGGTTGGGTCTAACTCTGAAGCTTTCTTT.